A single sample gave rise to the 25 T cell receptor beta chains below, sequenced in a study of blood T cells in healthy people across ages. Using a J-beta primer mix together with a sample-barcoded 5' primer, a second PCR was run for about 6 to 12 cycles. TCRdb recomputed calls from the 5' RACE reads with MiXCR, one row per CDR3 protein. Among 1.6 million or so distinct CDR3 sequences listed, 30% to 40% were seen once. Sequencing used blood. The receptors shown here come from a woman aged 25 to 39 in good health.

This clonotype occurred once. The chain is built from TRBV27 and TRBJ2-3, with 10 bases fitting TRBD2. The trim removed 3 bases at V and 0 bases at J, leaving 9 bases unmatched. Germline loops: CDR1 MNHEY, CDR2 SMNVEV (reference sequence). This CDR3 is 18 amino acids long. CDR3: CASSFLPSGRGSTDTQYF. CDR3 sequence (DNA): TGTGCCAGCAGTTTCTTGCCTAGCGGGAGAGGTAGCACAGATACGCAGTATTTT.

The rearrangement links TRBV30 to TRBJ2-7; 14 bases map to TRBD2. The CDR3 sequence is 17 residues long. Germline V CDR1 and CDR2: GTSNPN, SVGIG (reference sequence). Unmatched junction bases numbered 9, after V lost 2 bases and J lost 3 bases. The CDR3, as DNA: TGTGCCTGGAGTCCCGATCGGACTAGCGGGAGGTTCTACGAGCAGTACTTC. Protein sequence: CAWSPDRTSGRFYEQYF.

This rearrangement joins TRBV6-5 to TRBJ2-2; 7 bases line up with TRBD1. The germline CDR1 and CDR2 sequences are MNHEY and SVGAGI. The CDR3 consists of 14 residues. The ends lost 4 bases at V and 2 bases at J; junction bases unmatched: 1. The chain's CDR3 is CASSWTGNTGELFF. The CDR3 DNA sequence: TGTGCCAGCAGTTGGACAGGAAACACCGGGGAGCTGTTTTTT.

This clonotype turned up a few times. Here the CDR3 reads CASSLVLREQYF. As DNA, the CDR3 is TGTGCCAGCAGTTTAGTCCTCCGCGAGCAGTACTTC. The rearrangement joins TRBV27 to TRBJ2-7; D is ambiguous. This CDR3 has 12 amino acids. V dropped 2 bases and J dropped 6 bases, with 8 bases sitting between them. Germline assignment: CDR1 MNHEY and CDR2 SMNVEV (reference sequence).

The sample holds many counts of this clonotype. The chain carries TRBV20-1 and TRBJ2-3, with 10 nucleotides matching TRBD2. Germline V lookup: CDR1 DFQATT, CDR2 SNEGSKA (reference sequence). V dropped 6 bases and J dropped 2; count of bases not matched to a gene: 8. This CDR3 spans 15 amino acids. Written as DNA, the CDR3 is TGCAGTGCAACTACTAGCGGGATATACACAGATACGCAGTATTTT. Protein product: CSATTSGIYTDTQYF.

The chain is built from TRBV2 and TRBJ1-2; D gene unclear. CDR3 size: 13 residues. V lost 5 bases and J 6 bases, leaving 13 bases between the germline ends. CDR1 is SNHLY and CDR2 is FYNNEI in the germline V gene. DNA of the CDR3: TGTGCCAGCAGTTCCGGACCAGTCCATGGCTACACCTTC. Amino acids: CASSSGPVHGYTF.

The V gene is TRBV12-3 or TRBV12-4, the J gene TRBJ2-1; 8 positions agree with TRBD2. The J segment lost 7 bases and the V segment lost 5 bases, leaving 10 bases of the junction unmatched. This CDR3 spans 15 amino acids. In DNA, the CDR3 is TGTGCCAGCAGTCCTGCAGATAGCGGGAAGAATGAGCAGTTCTTC. It is translated as CASSPADSGKNEQFF.

As DNA, the CDR3 is TGTGCCAGCAGTCTTTTAGGGGACAACACTGAAGCTTTCTTT. It yields the protein CASSLLGDNTEAFF. V gene TRBV6-1 combines with J gene TRBJ1-1; a possible D gene is TRBD1 (5 bases). V was pared by 5 bases and J by 2 bases, with 12 bases between. The CDR3 covers 14 residues. Germline V gene data show CDR1 as MNHNS and CDR2 as SASEGT.

The V call is TRBV3-1, the J call TRBJ1-5; 8 bases agree with TRBD1. The junction had 7 bases not matched to a gene; V was cut back by 5 bases and J by 7 bases. Looked up from germline, CDR1 is LGHDT and CDR2 is YNNKEL (reference sequence). The CDR3 loop spans 14 amino acids. The CDR3 DNA is TGTGCCAGCAGCTCCAGGGGGCTGGAACAGCCCCAGCATTTT. Its protein product is CASSSRGLEQPQHF. The whole variable domain, filled in from reference TRBV3-1 and TRBJ1-5, reads DTAVSQTPKYLVTQMGNDKSIKCEQNLGHDTMYWYKQDSKKFLKIMFSYNNKELIINETVPNRFSPKSPDKAHLNLHINSLELGDSAVYFCASSSRGLEQPQHFGDGTRLSIL.

This clonotype was counted between two and nine times. The rearrangement uses TRBV4-1 and TRBJ1-1; TRBD1 matches 7 bases. V lost 4 bases, J lost 9 bases, and 8 bases stayed unmatched. The germline gives CDR1 MGHRA, CDR2 YSYEKL. The CDR3 is 13 residues long. CDR3 sequence: CASSRTGDDKAFF. In DNA, the CDR3 is TGCGCCAGCAGCCGAACAGGGGACGACAAAGCTTTCTTT.

The CDR3 DNA reads as TGTGCCAGCAGCTTAGACAAGGGGGGGGAAAGCTACAATGAGCAGTTCTTC. Translation: CASSLDKGGESYNEQFF. The chain couples TRBV11-1 to TRBJ2-1; tentative D call: TRBD2 (7 bases). V was trimmed by 1 base and J by 3 bases, leaving 16 bases between them. The length of the CDR3 is 17 residues. Per the germline V gene, CDR1 is SGHAT and CDR2 is FQDESV (reference sequence). Complete variable domain (other parts from reference TRBV11-1 and TRBJ2-1): EAEVAQSPRYKITEKSQAVAFWCDPISGHATLYWYRQILGQGPELLVQFQDESVVDDSQLPKDRFSAERLKGVDSTLKIQPAELGDSAMYLCASSLDKGGESYNEQFFGPGTRLTVL.

The J gene is TRBJ1-2, the V gene TRBV6-4; possibly TRBD1 for D (5 bases). This CDR3 contains 17 residues. V lost 8 bases, J lost 0 bases, and 22 bases lay in between. Germline V gene sequence: CDR1 MRHNA, CDR2 SNTAGT. The CDR3 region has the DNA TGTGCCAGCGTTTCTCCAGAGGGGAACACACCTAACTATGGCTACACCTTC. The encoded protein is CASVSPEGNTPNYGYTF.

V and J are TRBV6-5 and TRBJ2-3; 8 nucleotides match TRBD1. The V gene's germline CDR1 is MNHEY and CDR2 SVGAGI. There are 14 residues in the CDR3. The ends lost 4 bases at V and 6 bases at J; junction bases unmatched: 6. The CDR3 here is CASSLTGAQDTQYF. The CDR3 nucleotides read TGTGCCAGCAGTTTGACAGGGGCTCAGGATACGCAGTATTTT.

The chain carries TRBV3-1 and TRBJ2-2, with a tentative D call TRBD2 (6 bases). Trimming removed 1 base at V and 4 bases at J, with 13 bases between. The CDR3 is 16 residues long. In germline, CDR1 is LGHDT, CDR2 YNNKEL (reference sequence). The DNA for the CDR3 is TGTGCCAGCAGCCAAGCGTCGGGAGCGCTCACCGGGGAGCTGTTTTTT. This gives the protein CASSQASGALTGELFF.

This clonotype appeared many times. V gene TRBV29-1 combines with J gene TRBJ2-7; 7 bases match TRBD1. This CDR3 spans 13 amino acids. The trim removed 5 bases at V and 3 bases at J, leaving 7 bases unmatched. Germline V CDR1 and CDR2: SQVTM, ANQGSEA. Written as DNA, the CDR3 is TGCAGCGTTCTTGACAGGGTCGGCTACGAGCAGTACTTC. This sequence encodes CSVLDRVGYEQYF.

The chain recombines TRBV7-9 with TRBJ2-1; TRBD1 might be the D (5 bases). V gave up 5 bases and J gave up 9 bases, with 11 bases separating them. The germline gives CDR1 SEHNR, CDR2 FQNEAQ (reference sequence). CDR3 length equals 12 residues. CDR3 protein: CASSLGRVEQFF. The CDR3 nucleotides are TGTGCCAGCAGCCTTGGCAGGGTTGAGCAGTTCTTC.

V and J are TRBV6-2 or TRBV6-3 and TRBJ2-5; the match to TRBD2 covers 8 bases. J gave up 11 bases and V 6 bases, and 14 bases lay outside the gene matches. This CDR3 is built from 14 residues. The germline V gene encodes CDR1 MNHEY and CDR2 SVGEGT. CDR3 DNA: TGTGCCAGCAGCTCGAGCGGGGGAAGGGGGGAGCAGTACTTC. This sequence encodes CASSSSGGRGEQYF.

The chain carries TRBV10-2 and TRBJ2-3; 9 bases are a match to TRBD1. Germline CDR1 is WSHSY and CDR2 is SAAADI. Trimming at V came to 6 bases and at J to 1 base, leaving 11 bases not matched to a gene. This CDR3 spans 17 amino acids. This chain's CDR3 is CASRQGANKGGTDTQYF. The DNA of the CDR3 is TGCGCCAGCAGACAGGGGGCCAACAAAGGGGGCACAGATACGCAGTATTTT.

The genes are TRBV4-2 and TRBJ2-7, with TRBD2 identical over 9 bases. The junction had 5 bases not matched to a gene; V was cut back by 2 bases and J by 3 bases. The length of the CDR3 is 15 residues. Germline V gene data show CDR1 as LGHNA and CDR2 as YNFKEQ. DNA for the CDR3: TGTGCCAGCAGCCAACTAGCGGGGACACACTACGAGCAGTACTTC. Encoded protein: CASSQLAGTHYEQYF.

The chain joins TRBV20-1 to TRBJ2-7; D might be TRBD2 (5 bases). V was clipped by 5 bases and J by 2 bases, with 10 bases between them. From germline, CDR1 is DFQATT and CDR2 SNEGSKA (reference sequence). This CDR3 is 12 amino acids long. The DNA for the CDR3 is TGCAGTGCTCTAGCATTACCCTACGAGCAGTACTTC. Translation gives CSALALPYEQYF.

The chain combines TRBV28 with TRBJ1-5; tentative D call: TRBD1 (6 bases). Trimming took 9 bases from V and 4 from J, leaving 13 bases between them. The CDR3 extends over 13 amino acids. The germline V gene encodes CDR1 MDHEN and CDR2 SYDVKM. The CDR3 bases are TGTGCCAGTTCGAACAGGGTGAATCAGCCCCAGCATTTT. The encoded protein is CASSNRVNQPQHF.

V usage is TRBV7-9 and J usage is TRBJ2-4; 12 nucleotides agree with TRBD2. The germline gives CDR1 SEHNR, CDR2 FQNEAQ (reference sequence). The CDR3 runs 19 residues. Trimming took 5 bases from V and 1 from J; bases not matched to a gene: 12. CDR3: CASSKDLAGGPGAKNIQYF. DNA of the CDR3: TGTGCCAGCAGCAAAGACCTAGCGGGAGGGCCGGGGGCCAAAAACATTCAGTACTTC.

This clonotype is a singleton in its sample. The chain combines TRBV6-2 or TRBV6-3 with TRBJ2-4; no definite D call. Germline CDR1 MNHEY, CDR2 SVGEGT. Trimming left V 5 bases short and J 15 bases short, with 20 bases between. There are 13 residues in the CDR3. CDR3 bases: TGTGCCAGCAGTCCGAGAAAGGGTTATATTGGGTACTTC. Translation gives CASSPRKGYIGYF.

There are a few counts of this clonotype. The rearrangement uses TRBV7-8 and TRBJ1-2; weak D call: TRBD1 (5 bases). Germline V lookup: CDR1 SGHVS, CDR2 FQNEAQ. Deletions cut 5 bases from V and 5 bases from J, with 21 bases between. This CDR3 comprises 16 residues. The CDR3 region is CASSQDPLGTKYGYTF. The CDR3 DNA is TGTGCCAGCAGCCAGGACCCTCTCGGGACGAAATATGGCTACACCTTC.

This clonotype appeared many times. This chain connects TRBV5-1 to TRBJ1-4, with TRBD1 matching over 7 bases. J gave up 0 bases and V 2 bases, and 1 base lay outside the gene matches. From germline, CDR1 is SGHRS and CDR2 YFSETQ. CDR3 length: 15 amino acids. CDR3 amino acids: CASSFGTATNEKLFF. The CDR3 nucleotides are TGCGCCAGCAGCTTCGGGACAGCAACTAATGAAAAACTGTTTTTT.